Presented here are 10 T cell receptor beta chains from one specimen sequenced in a study of blood T cell repertoires in COVID-19. The assay was immunoSEQ multiplex PCR, and TCRdb's table has in-frame clones only and misses some. This sample has under 200,000 clones, with roughly 90% found just once. Sequenced: PBMCs or T cells enriched from blood (not recorded which). The receptors come from a woman aged 50 to 60 who had recovered from COVID-19.

V usage is TRBV27 and J usage is TRBJ2-7; 9 bases align to TRBD1. In germline, CDR1 is MNHEY, CDR2 SMNVEV (reference sequence). V lost 8 bases, J lost 4 bases, and 6 bases stayed unmatched. The CDR3 is 13 amino acids. This CDR3 reads CASGPGQGYEQYF. CDR3 DNA: TGTGCCAGCGGGCCGGGACAGGGTTACGAGCAGTACTTC.

The rearrangement uses TRBV2 and TRBJ1-2; tentative D call: TRBD1 (6 bases). Germline CDR1 reads SNHLY; CDR2 reads FYNNEI. With 3 bases removed from V and 2 bases from J, the gap between germline ends came to 10 bases. The CDR3 has 14 amino acids. Here the CDR3 reads CASSEGRGNYGYTF. As DNA, the CDR3 is TGTGCCAGCAGTGAGGGCAGGGGAAACTATGGCTACACCTTC.

The J gene is TRBJ1-3, the V gene TRBV7-8, with D perhaps matching TRBD1 (6 bases). Germline V lookup: CDR1 SGHVS, CDR2 FQNEAQ. The CDR3 spans 16 residues. V shed 4 bases and J shed 1 base, with 14 bases lying between them. CDR3 DNA sequence: TGTGCCAGCAGCTCCAGGGGATCGGTTTCTGGAAACACCATATATTTT. The encoded protein is CASSSRGSVSGNTIYF. The variable domain in full, with the rest retrieved from reference TRBV7-8 and TRBJ1-3, is GAGVSQSPRYKVAKRGQDVALRCDPISGHVSLFWYQQALGQGPEFLTYFQNEAQLDKSGLPSDRFFAERPEGSVSTLKIQRTQQEDSAVYLCASSSRGSVSGNTIYFGEGSWLTVV.

The chain has TRBV7-2 and TRBJ1-1; 9 bases align to TRBD1. The J segment lost 7 bases and the V segment lost 5 bases, leaving 8 bases of the junction unmatched. CDR1 and CDR2 from the germline V gene are SGHTA and FQGNSA. The CDR3 length is 14 residues. The CDR3 DNA is TGTGCCAGCAGCGAGGGACAGGGTTATGATGAAGCTTTCTTT. This sequence encodes CASSEGQGYDEAFF.

This clone showed up just once. V and J are TRBV9 and TRBJ2-2; no reliable D call. The CDR3 totals 15 residues. V lost 0 bases and J lost 6, with 12 bases in between. In germline, CDR1 is SGDLS, CDR2 YYNGEE. The CDR3 here is CASSVAGLDSGELFF. The DNA for the CDR3 is TGTGCCAGCAGCGTAGCTGGCCTCGACTCCGGGGAGCTGTTTTTT.

This clone has only one observation. CDR3 in DNA: TGTGCCAGTAGTCCGACAGGGAGTCGCACTGAAGCTTTCTTT. This translates into CASSPTGSRTEAFF. The chain combines TRBV19 with TRBJ1-1; 7 nucleotides agree with TRBD1. In germline, CDR1 is LNHDA, CDR2 SQIVND (reference sequence). This CDR3 has 14 amino acids. J gave up 4 bases and V 5 bases, and 7 bases lay outside the gene matches.

This chain connects TRBV6-5 to TRBJ1-4, with D perhaps matching TRBD1 (5 bases). The V end lost 0 bases, the J end lost 6 bases, and 14 bases lay between the germline ends. The CDR3 sequence is 16 residues long. Per the germline V gene, CDR1 is MNHEY and CDR2 is SVGAGI. The CDR3 spells CASSYSITGEDEKLFF. The DNA of the CDR3 is TGTGCCAGCAGTTACTCGATTACAGGAGAAGATGAAAAACTGTTTTTT.

This rearrangement joins TRBV19 to TRBJ2-2, with D perhaps matching TRBD2 (6 bases). The CDR3 is made up of 13 amino acids. V dropped 10 bases and J dropped 1 base, with 10 bases sitting between them. Germline CDR1 LNHDA, CDR2 SQIVND (reference sequence). The CDR3 sequence is CAIQEGNTGELFF. CDR3 DNA: TGTGCCATACAGGAGGGGAACACCGGGGAGCTGTTTTTT.

The CDR3 DNA follows: TGTGCCAGCTCACCACGGACAGGCGGTAATGAAAAACTGTTTTTT. This encodes CASSPRTGGNEKLFF. The V call is TRBV18, the J call TRBJ1-4; 7 nucleotides match TRBD1. V gave up 1 base and J gave up 4 bases; unmatched junction bases: 3. The CDR3 sequence is 15 residues long. The germline V gene has CDR1 KGHSH and CDR2 LQKENI.

The chain joins TRBV7-2 to TRBJ1-2; weak D call: TRBD1 (5 bases). V lost 5 bases to trimming and J lost 5 bases, with 12 bases between them. Germline CDR1 is SGHTA and CDR2 is FQGNSA. CDR3 length: 13 amino acids. The DNA of the CDR3 is TGTGCCAGCAGCCGAGACAGAGTATATGGCTACACCTTC. Protein sequence: CASSRDRVYGYTF.